Each of the 17 T cell receptor beta chains below was sequenced from the same sample in a study of post-analysis software for immune sequencing data. No antigens are known for them. Unique molecular identifiers had been added to the TCR beta cDNA libraries. MiXCR was run by TCRdb on the PCR reads, yielding one entry per CDR3 protein. The data hold more than 450,000 distinct CDR3 sequences, with 44% observed a single time. Findings and limits, study-wide: The study found TRBV5-6, TRBV5-1 and TRBV20-1 among five TRBV segments more frequent in patients than controls.

The material sequenced was blood. Receptor source: a girl aged 5 to 17 with multiple sclerosis.

The genes are TRBV20-1 and TRBJ1-2; 10 bases line up with TRBD1. This CDR3 spans 13 amino acids. Germline CDR1 and CDR2: DFQATT and SNEGSKA (reference sequence). V was pared by 3 bases and J by 9 bases, with 7 bases of the junction left unmatched. CDR3 DNA sequence: TGCAGTGCTAGGGGGGACAGGGGAAGGAGCTACACCTTC. Its protein is CSARGDRGRSYTF.

The chain employs TRBV29-1 and TRBJ1-2; TRBD1 might be the D (5 bases). This CDR3 spans 13 amino acids. Between the trimmed V and J ends, which lost 0 bases and 8 bases, there was a span of 13 bases. Germline CDR1 is SQVTM and CDR2 is ANQGSEA. The CDR3 nucleotides read TGCAGCGTTGAAGAAGGCAGGGTGGGCGGCTACACCTTC. Its protein product is CSVEEGRVGGYTF.

V and J are TRBV5-5 and TRBJ2-2; no clear D gene. CDR1 and CDR2 (germline): SGHKS, YYEKEE (reference sequence). Trimming took 0 bases from V and 10 from J, leaving 16 bases between them. The CDR3 loop spans 15 amino acids. The CDR3, as DNA: TGTGCCAGCAGCTTGGGCGTCCAACGGAATGAGGAGCTGTTTTTT. It translates to CASSLGVQRNEELFF.

This clonotype occurred a few times. The chain uses TRBV6-1 and TRBJ2-1; 8 bases are a match to TRBD2. After removal of 8 bases from V and 0 bases from J, the junction contained 9 bases not matched to a gene. From germline, CDR1 is MNHNS and CDR2 SASEGT. The CDR3 sequence is 16 residues long. The CDR3 sequence is CASLNQGTSSYNEQFF. CDR3 DNA: TGTGCCAGCCTTAACCAGGGGACTAGCTCCTACAATGAGCAGTTCTTC.

This chain joins TRBV12-3 or TRBV12-4 and TRBJ2-3, with D possibly called TRBD1 or TRBD2 (6 bases each). This CDR3 has 16 residues. Between the trimmed V and J ends, which lost 1 base and 5 bases, there was a span of 16 bases. This CDR3 reads CASSLVVGGLRDTQYF. CDR3 nucleotide sequence: TGTGCCAGCAGTTTAGTAGTTGGGGGGCTCCGAGATACGCAGTATTTT.

The V call is TRBV3-1, the J call TRBJ2-7; 10 bases are a match to TRBD2. Germline values: CDR1 LGHDT, CDR2 YNNKEL (reference sequence). J lost 2 bases, V lost 0 bases, and 4 bases had no gene match. The CDR3 has 16 residues. DNA for the CDR3: TGTGCCAGCAGCCAAGAGCTAGCGGGAGAAACCTACGAGCAGTACTTC. This codes for CASSQELAGETYEQYF.

This clonotype turned up a few times. V gene TRBV7-9 combines with J gene TRBJ2-4; either TRBD1 or TRBD2 may supply D (5 bases each). Per germline, CDR1 SEHNR and CDR2 FQNEAQ (reference sequence). V was pared by 4 bases and J by 13 bases, with 23 bases between. CDR3 length: 15 amino acids. The CDR3 DNA follows: TGTGCCAGCAGCTCCGACCAGGGTCCCCTAGGGGAGCAGTACTTC. It translates to CASSSDQGPLGEQYF.

This chain links TRBV3-1 with TRBJ2-1; 7 positions agree with TRBD1. V shed 4 bases, J shed 2 bases, and the junction held 5 bases outside the gene matches. The germline V gene has CDR1 LGHDT and CDR2 YNNKEL (reference sequence). This CDR3 is built from 15 residues. The DNA for the CDR3 is TGTGCCAGCAGCCCCGGGACAGCACCCTACAATGAGCAGTTCTTC. Translating it yields CASSPGTAPYNEQFF.

The V call is TRBV12-3 or TRBV12-4, the J call TRBJ2-1, with 10 bases matching TRBD2. The V and J ends lost 6 bases and 0 bases, in that order; junction bases with no gene match: 11. CDR3 length: 18 residues. CDR3 coding DNA: TGTGCCAGCAGGCCGGGACTAGCGCCCTGGGGCTCCTACAATGAGCAGTTCTTC. Its protein product is CASRPGLAPWGSYNEQFF.

The rearrangement joins TRBV6-5 to TRBJ2-1; maybe TRBD1 (5 bases). The CDR3 has 14 residues. The V end was cut by 6 bases, the J end by 4 bases, with 13 bases between. The germline V gene has CDR1 MNHEY and CDR2 SVGAGI. The CDR3 sequence is CASRAGLGYNEQFF. CDR3 sequence (DNA): TGTGCCAGCAGAGCAGGGTTGGGGTACAATGAGCAGTTCTTC.

This clonotype turned up a few times. The chain employs TRBV9 and TRBJ2-1, with 9 nucleotides matching TRBD2. V gave up 3 bases and J gave up 5 bases; unmatched junction bases: 12. CDR3 length: 17 residues. Germline-derived CDR1 and CDR2 are SGDLS and YYNGEE. The DNA for the CDR3 is TGTGCCAGCAGCGCCCGGTCGGGCGGGGGGGTCAACAATGAGCAGTTCTTC. As protein: CASSARSGGGVNNEQFF.

This clonotype was seen only a few times. This sequence joins TRBV4-1 and TRBJ2-1; TRBD2 matches 9 bases. V was pared by 2 bases and J by 6 bases, with 11 bases of the junction left unmatched. Germline V gene data show CDR1 as MGHRA and CDR2 as YSYEKL. This CDR3 region has 17 residues. CDR3 nucleotide sequence: TGCGCCAGCAGCCAACCGCTAGCGGGAAAACCTACCAATGAGCAGTTCTTC. Protein product: CASSQPLAGKPTNEQFF.

This chain links TRBV12-5 with TRBJ2-3; possible D gene TRBD2, 5 bases. Per the germline V gene, CDR1 is LGHNT and CDR2 is FRNRAP. The V gene lost 0 bases and the J gene lost 0 bases, with 10 bases spanning the gap. The CDR3 is 16 residues long. CDR3 nucleotide sequence: TGTGCTAGTGGTTTGGTAGATTGGACTAGCACAGATACGCAGTATTTT. The encoded protein is CASGLVDWTSTDTQYF.

The CDR3 protein is CASSLTLVMSGGWNYGYTF. DNA of the CDR3: TGTGCCAGCAGTTTGACCCTTGTAATGTCAGGGGGCTGGAACTATGGCTACACCTTC. The chain uses TRBV12-3 or TRBV12-4 and TRBJ1-2; 8 nucleotides match TRBD1. CDR3 length: 19 amino acids. The V segment lost 3 bases and the J segment 2 bases; nucleotides outside the gene matches: 17.

The chain links TRBV7-6 to TRBJ2-3; D perhaps matches TRBD1 (5 bases). Germline CDR1 reads SGHVS; CDR2 reads FNYEAQ. Between the trimmed V and J ends, which lost 1 base and 1 base, there was a span of 12 bases. This CDR3 is built from 16 residues. DNA of the CDR3: TGTGCCAGCAGCTTAGGTGGGCAGGGCGGCACAGATACGCAGTATTTT. It yields the protein CASSLGGQGGTDTQYF.

This clonotype occurred a few times. V and J are TRBV27 and TRBJ1-1; D is undetermined. The CDR3 totals 13 residues. Deletions cut 2 bases from V and 6 bases from J, with 10 bases between. Germline V gives CDR1 MNHEY, CDR2 SMNVEV (reference sequence). In nucleotides, the CDR3 is TGTGCCAGCAGTTTAGGCCAGGCTGCTGAAGCTTTCTTT. Residues: CASSLGQAAEAFF.

A few counts support this clonotype. The V gene is TRBV7-9, the J gene TRBJ1-1; no clear D. The V gene lost 3 bases and the J gene lost 0 bases, with 8 bases spanning the gap. This CDR3 has 14 amino acids. Germline V gives CDR1 SEHNR, CDR2 FQNEAQ (reference sequence). In DNA, the CDR3 is TGTGCCAGCAGCTTTGGAGGGTTGAACACTGAAGCTTTCTTT. The encoded protein is CASSFGGLNTEAFF.